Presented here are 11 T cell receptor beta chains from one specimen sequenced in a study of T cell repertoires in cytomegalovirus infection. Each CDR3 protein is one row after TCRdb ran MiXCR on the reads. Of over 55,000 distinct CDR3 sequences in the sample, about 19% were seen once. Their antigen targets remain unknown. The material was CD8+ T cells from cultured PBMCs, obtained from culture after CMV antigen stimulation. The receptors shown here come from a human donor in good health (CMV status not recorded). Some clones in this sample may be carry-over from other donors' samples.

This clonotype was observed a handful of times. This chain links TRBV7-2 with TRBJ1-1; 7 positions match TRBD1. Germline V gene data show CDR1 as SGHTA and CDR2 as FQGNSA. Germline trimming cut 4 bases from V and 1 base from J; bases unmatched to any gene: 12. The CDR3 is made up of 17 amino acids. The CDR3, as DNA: TGTGCCAGCAGCTCGAGAAGAGAGACAGGGCCGAACACTGAAGCTTTCTTT. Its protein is CASSSRRETGPNTEAFF.

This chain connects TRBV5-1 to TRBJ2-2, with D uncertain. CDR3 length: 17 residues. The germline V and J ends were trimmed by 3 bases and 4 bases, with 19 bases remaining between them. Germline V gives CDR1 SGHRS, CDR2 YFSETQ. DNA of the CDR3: TGCGCCAGCAGCTCCGCACTATTACTCCCCGGCACCGGGGAGCTGTTTTTT. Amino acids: CASSSALLLPGTGELFF.

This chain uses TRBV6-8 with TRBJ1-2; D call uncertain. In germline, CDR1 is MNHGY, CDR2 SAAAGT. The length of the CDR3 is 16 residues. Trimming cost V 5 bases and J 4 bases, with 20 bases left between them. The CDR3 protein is CASSPRLLRKTYGYTF. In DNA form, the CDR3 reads TGTGCCAGCAGTCCCCGACTGCTGAGGAAGACCTATGGCTACACCTTC.

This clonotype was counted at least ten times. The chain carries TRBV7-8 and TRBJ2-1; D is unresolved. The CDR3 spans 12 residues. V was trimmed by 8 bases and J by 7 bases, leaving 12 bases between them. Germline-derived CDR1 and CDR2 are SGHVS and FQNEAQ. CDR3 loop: CASAFPANEQFF. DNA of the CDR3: TGTGCCAGCGCATTCCCCGCGAATGAGCAGTTCTTC.

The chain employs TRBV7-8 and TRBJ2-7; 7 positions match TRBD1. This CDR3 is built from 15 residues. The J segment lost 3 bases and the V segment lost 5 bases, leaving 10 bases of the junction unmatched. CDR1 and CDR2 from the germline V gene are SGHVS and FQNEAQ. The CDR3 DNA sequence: TGTGCCAGCAGCGGCCGGGACAGAGACTTCTACGAGCAGTACTTC. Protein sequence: CASSGRDRDFYEQYF.

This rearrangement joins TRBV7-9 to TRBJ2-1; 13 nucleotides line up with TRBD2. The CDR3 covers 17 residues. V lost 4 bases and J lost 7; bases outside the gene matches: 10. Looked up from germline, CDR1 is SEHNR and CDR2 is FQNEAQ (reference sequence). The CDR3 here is CASSSLFGTSGVNEQFF. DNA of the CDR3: TGTGCCAGCAGCTCCCTATTCGGGACTAGCGGGGTTAATGAGCAGTTCTTC.

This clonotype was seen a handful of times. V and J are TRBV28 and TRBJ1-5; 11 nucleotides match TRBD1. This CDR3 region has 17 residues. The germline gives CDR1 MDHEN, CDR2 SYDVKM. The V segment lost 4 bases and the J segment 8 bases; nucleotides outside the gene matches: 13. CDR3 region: CASSSFRTGGLHEPQHF. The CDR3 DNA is TGTGCCAGCAGTTCCTTTAGGACAGGGGGCCTACATGAGCCCCAGCATTTT.

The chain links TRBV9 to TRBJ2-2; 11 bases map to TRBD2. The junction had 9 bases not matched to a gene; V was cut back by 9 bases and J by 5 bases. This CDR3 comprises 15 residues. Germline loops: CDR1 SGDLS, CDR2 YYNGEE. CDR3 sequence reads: CATSYGTSGTGELFF. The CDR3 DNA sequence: TGTGCCACGTCCTATGGGACTAGCGGAACCGGGGAGCTGTTTTTT.

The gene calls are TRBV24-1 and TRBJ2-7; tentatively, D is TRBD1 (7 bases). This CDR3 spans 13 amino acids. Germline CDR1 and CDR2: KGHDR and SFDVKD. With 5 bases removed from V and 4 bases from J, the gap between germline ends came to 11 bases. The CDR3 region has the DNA TGTGCCACCAGTGCACAGGGGAGGTACGAGCAGTACTTC. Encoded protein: CATSAQGRYEQYF.

This chain's CDR3 is CSARDYASKNQETQYF. The CDR3 DNA is TGCAGTGCTAGAGATTATGCGAGCAAAAACCAAGAGACCCAGTACTTC. The chain combines TRBV20-1 with TRBJ2-5; D is unclear. Germline V gene sequence: CDR1 DFQATT, CDR2 SNEGSKA (reference sequence). The CDR3 consists of 16 residues. Deletions cut 0 bases from V and 0 bases from J, with 14 bases between.

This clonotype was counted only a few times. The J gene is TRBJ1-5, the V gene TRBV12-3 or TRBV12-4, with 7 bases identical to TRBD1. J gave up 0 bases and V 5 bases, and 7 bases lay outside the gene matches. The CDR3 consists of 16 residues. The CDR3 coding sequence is TGTGCCAGCAGTCCACAGGGGAGCTATAGCAATCAGCCCCAGCATTTT. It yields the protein CASSPQGSYSNQPQHF.